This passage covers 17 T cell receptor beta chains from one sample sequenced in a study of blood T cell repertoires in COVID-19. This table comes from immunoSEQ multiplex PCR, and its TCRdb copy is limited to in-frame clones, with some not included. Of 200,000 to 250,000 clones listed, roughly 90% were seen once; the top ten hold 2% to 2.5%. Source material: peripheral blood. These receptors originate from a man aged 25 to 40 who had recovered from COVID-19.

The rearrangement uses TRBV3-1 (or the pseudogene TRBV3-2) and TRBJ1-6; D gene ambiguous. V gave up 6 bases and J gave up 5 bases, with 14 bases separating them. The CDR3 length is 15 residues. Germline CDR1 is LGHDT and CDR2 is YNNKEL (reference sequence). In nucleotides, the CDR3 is TGTGCCAGCAGGTTCCGTCTAGACGATAATTCACCCCTCCACTTT. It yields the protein CASRFRLDDNSPLHF.

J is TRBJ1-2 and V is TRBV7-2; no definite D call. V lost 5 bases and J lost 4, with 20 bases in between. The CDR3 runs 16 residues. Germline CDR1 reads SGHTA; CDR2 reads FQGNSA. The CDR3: CASSQDGPGGSYGYTF. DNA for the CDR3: TGTGCCAGCAGCCAGGACGGCCCGGGAGGGAGCTATGGCTACACCTTC.

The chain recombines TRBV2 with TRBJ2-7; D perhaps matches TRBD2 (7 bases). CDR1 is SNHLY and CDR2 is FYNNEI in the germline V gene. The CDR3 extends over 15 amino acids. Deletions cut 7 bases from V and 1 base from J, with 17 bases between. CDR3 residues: CASTEPGGKSYEQYF. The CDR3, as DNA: TGTGCCAGCACCGAACCGGGGGGCAAATCCTACGAGCAGTACTTC.

The CDR3 nucleotides are TGTGCCACCCAACCTTCGACAGGCCTCACCGGGGAGCTGTTTTTT. Protein sequence: CATQPSTGLTGELFF. The J gene is TRBJ2-2, the V gene TRBV27; weak D call: TRBD1 (6 bases). CDR3 length: 15 amino acids. CDR1 is MNHEY and CDR2 is SMNVEV in the germline V gene (reference sequence). Trimming pared 10 bases from V and 4 bases from J, leaving 19 bases between.

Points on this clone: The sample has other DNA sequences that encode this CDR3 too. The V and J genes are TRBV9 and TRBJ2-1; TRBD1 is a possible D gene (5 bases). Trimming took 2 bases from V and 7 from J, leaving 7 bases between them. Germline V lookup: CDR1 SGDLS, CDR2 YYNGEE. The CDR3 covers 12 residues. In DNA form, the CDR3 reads TGTGCCAGCAGCGTCTCAGGGAATGAGCAGTTCTTC. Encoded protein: CASSVSGNEQFF.

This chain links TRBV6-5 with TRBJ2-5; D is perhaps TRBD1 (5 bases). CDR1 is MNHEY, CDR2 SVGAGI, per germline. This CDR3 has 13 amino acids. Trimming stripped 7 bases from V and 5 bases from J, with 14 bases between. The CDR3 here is CASTARASETQYF. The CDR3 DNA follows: TGTGCCAGCACCGCCAGGGCGTCGGAGACCCAGTACTTC.

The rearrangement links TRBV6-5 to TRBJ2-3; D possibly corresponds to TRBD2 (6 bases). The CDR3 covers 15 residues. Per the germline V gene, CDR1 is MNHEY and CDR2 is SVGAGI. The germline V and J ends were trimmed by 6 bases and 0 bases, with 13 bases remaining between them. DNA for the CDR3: TGTGCCAGCAGGGCCGGGGGTTCTAGCACAGATACGCAGTATTTT. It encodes CASRAGGSSTDTQYF.

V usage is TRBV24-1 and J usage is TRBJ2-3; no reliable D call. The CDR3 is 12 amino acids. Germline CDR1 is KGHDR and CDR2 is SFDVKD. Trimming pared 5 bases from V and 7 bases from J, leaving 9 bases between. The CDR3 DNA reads TGTGCCACCAGTGGGAGTCGCAATACGCAGTATTTT. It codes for CATSGSRNTQYF.

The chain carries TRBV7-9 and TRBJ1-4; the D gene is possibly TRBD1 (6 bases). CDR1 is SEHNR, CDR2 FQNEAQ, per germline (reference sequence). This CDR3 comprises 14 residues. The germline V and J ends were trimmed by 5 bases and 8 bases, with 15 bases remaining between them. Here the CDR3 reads CASSPTGNQEKLFF. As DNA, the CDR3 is TGTGCCAGCAGCCCAACAGGGAATCAAGAAAAACTGTTTTTT.

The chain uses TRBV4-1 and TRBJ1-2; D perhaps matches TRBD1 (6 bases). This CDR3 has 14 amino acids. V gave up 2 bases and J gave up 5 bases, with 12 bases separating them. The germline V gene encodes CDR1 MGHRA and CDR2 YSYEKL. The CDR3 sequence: CASSQLTGMYGYTF. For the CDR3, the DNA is TGCGCCAGCAGCCAACTAACAGGGATGTATGGCTACACCTTC.

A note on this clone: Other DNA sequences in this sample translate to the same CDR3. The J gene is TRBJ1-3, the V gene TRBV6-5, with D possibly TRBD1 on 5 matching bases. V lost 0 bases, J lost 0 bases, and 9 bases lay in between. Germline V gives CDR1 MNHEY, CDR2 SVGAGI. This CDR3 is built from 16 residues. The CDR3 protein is CASSYSNRGSGNTIYF. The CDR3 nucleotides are TGTGCCAGCAGTTACTCGAATAGGGGCTCTGGAAACACCATATATTTT.

CDR3 in DNA: TGTGCCAGCAGCCAAGTTGGGCAGATCGATTCACCCCTCCACTTT. It specifies CASSQVGQIDSPLHF. The genes are TRBV4-2 and TRBJ1-6; D call uncertain. The CDR3 length is 15 residues. V gave up 1 base and J gave up 8 bases, with 12 bases separating them. Germline V CDR1 and CDR2: LGHNA, YNFKEQ.

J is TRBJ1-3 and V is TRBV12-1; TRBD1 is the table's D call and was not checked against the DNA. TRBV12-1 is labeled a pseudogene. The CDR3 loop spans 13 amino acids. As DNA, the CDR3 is TGTGCCAGCGGGACAGGCTCTGGAAACACCATATATTTT. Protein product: CASGTGSGNTIYF.

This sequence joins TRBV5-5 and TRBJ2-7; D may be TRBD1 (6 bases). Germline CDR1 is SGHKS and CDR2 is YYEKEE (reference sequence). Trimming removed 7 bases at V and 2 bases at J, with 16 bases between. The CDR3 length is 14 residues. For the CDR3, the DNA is TGTGCCAGCGGAGAACAGGGTCGCACCTACGAGCAGTACTTC. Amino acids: CASGEQGRTYEQYF.

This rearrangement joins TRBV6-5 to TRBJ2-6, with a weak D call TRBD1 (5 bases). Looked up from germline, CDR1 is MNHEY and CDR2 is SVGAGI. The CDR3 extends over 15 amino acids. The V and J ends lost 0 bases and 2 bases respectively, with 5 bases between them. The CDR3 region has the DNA TGTGCCAGCAGTTACTCGACAGCTGGGGCCAACGTCCTGACTTTC. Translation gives CASSYSTAGANVLTF.

The CDR3 nucleotides read TGCGCCAGCAGCCCACCCGGGACAGGGGGGGATGGCTACACCTTC. Its protein product is CASSPPGTGGDGYTF. The rearrangement links TRBV5-1 to TRBJ1-2, with TRBD1 matching over 11 bases. This CDR3 has 15 residues. The germline V gene encodes CDR1 SGHRS and CDR2 YFSETQ. After removal of 4 bases from V and 6 bases from J, the junction contained 8 bases not matched to a gene.

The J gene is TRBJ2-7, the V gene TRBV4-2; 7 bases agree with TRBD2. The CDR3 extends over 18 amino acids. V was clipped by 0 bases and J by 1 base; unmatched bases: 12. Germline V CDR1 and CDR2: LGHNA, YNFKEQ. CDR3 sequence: CASSQDKTTGTTSYEQYF. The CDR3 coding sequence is TGTGCCAGCAGCCAAGATAAGACTACCGGGACTACGTCCTACGAGCAGTACTTC.